This record concerns one T cell receptor beta chain sequence. What it binds is not known. Partitioning of CD4+ cells yielded a CD45RA+ naive subset and a CD45RA-negative memory subset. This sample was taken from a study of shared clonotypes between healthy human individuals. The study's findings and limits: The sampled material consisted only of blood, and tissue repertoires are likely to differ. Against clonotypes common to all four donors, non-shared ones had lower generation probabilities.

Across several immunoSEQ plates, the genomic DNA of each subset was split evenly. Libraries were prepared by immunoSEQ multiplex PCR; TCRdb keeps only in-frame clonotypes and omits some of them. The table lists approximately 1.4 million clones, 95% to 99% of them singletons. The CDR3 runs 14 residues. V was clipped by 2 bases and J by 1 base, with 8 bases between them. CDR1 and CDR2 from the germline V gene are SGHKS and YYEKEE (reference sequence). The rearrangement links TRBV5-5 to TRBJ2-3; D call uncertain. The sequencing input was naive CD4+ T cells sorted from blood. The subset: CD45RA+ positively selected. This sequence was found in a man between 25 and 39 years old in good health. The CDR3 loop reads CASSFRLRTDTQYF. The CDR3 DNA reads as TGTGCCAGCAGCTTTAGGTTGCGCACAGATACGCAGTATTTT.